The rows below give T cell receptor beta chains drawn from one sample of a study of shared clonotypes between healthy human individuals. Here immunoSEQ multiplex PCR was the method, and the copy in TCRdb shows in-frame clones only, minus some. The sample records 2,500,000 or so clones, 80% to 95% being singletons. The specimen sequenced was naive CD4+ T cells from PBMCs. The receptors derive from a man aged 18 to 29 in good health. Some clones in this sample may be carry-over from other donors' samples. Each CDR3 is given with its conserved first and last residue. The D gene is left open where the match is weak. Clone size is shown for a subset of rows, as once, few, many or a class of expanded clone.

V	J	size	D	DNA	CDR3
TRBV4-1	TRBJ1-3	few	-	TGCGCCAGCAGCCCGAGTATCCTTAATCCCAACACCATATATTTT	CASSPSILNPNTIYF
TRBV9	TRBJ2-1	-	TRBD1	TGTGCCAGCAGCGTGCTCGGGACAGGGGATTACAATGAGCAGTTCTTC	CASSVLGTGDYNEQFF
TRBV28	TRBJ1-5	-	TRBD1	TGTGCCAGCAGTTTCACCGGGACAGGGCCCGGTGTCCAGCATTTT	CASSFTGTGPGVQHF
TRBV29-1	TRBJ1-1	-	-	TGCAGCGTTAATCGAAACACCGGCCACACTGAAGCTTTCTTT	CSVNRNTGHTEAFF
TRBV2	TRBJ1-1	-	TRBD1	TGTGCCACCTCGGGACAGGGGACCACTGAAGCTTTCTTT	CATSGQGTTEAFF
TRBV28	TRBJ2-7	-	-	TGTGCCAGCAGTTTAACAGGGAATTACTACGAGCAGTACTTC	CASSLTGNYYEQYF
TRBV4-1	TRBJ1-5	-	-	TGCGCCAGCAGCCAAGATGACGGGAGACAGCCCCAGCATTTT	CASSQDDGRQPQHF
TRBV18	TRBJ1-4	-	-	TGTGCCAGCTCACCGCAAGGGGTTCCTAATGAAAAACTGTTTTTT	CASSPQGVPNEKLFF
TRBV6-5	TRBJ2-7	once	-	TGTGCCAGCCCCGGGGCGCTCTACGAGCAGTACTTC	CASPGALYEQYF
TRBV30	TRBJ2-1	once	-	TGTGCCTGGAGCCGTACAGCGGTCGACTACAATGAGCAGTTCTTC	CAWSRTAVDYNEQFF
TRBV19	TRBJ2-7	once	TRBD1	TGTGCCAGCCGAAACACGCCGGGACAGCAATACGAGCAGTACTTC	CASRNTPGQQYEQYF
TRBV28	TRBJ2-7	-	TRBD1	TGTGCCAGCAGCACAGGACAGGGCTCCTACGAGCAGTACTTC	CASSTGQGSYEQYF
TRBV28	TRBJ1-4	-	TRBD1	TGTGCCAGCAGTGCTACAACCGGGACAGGGGGTGAAAAACTGTTTTTT	CASSATTGTGGEKLFF
TRBV11-2	TRBJ2-5	once	-	TGTGCCAGCAGCGTGTTAGAGACCCAGTACTTC	CASSVLETQYF
TRBV28	TRBJ2-2	-	-	TGTGCCAGCAGTTTATATGGGGGGCGCTTCACCGGGGAGCTGTTTTTT	CASSLYGGRFTGELFF
TRBV27	TRBJ2-7	-	TRBD2	TGTGCCAGCGCCACGAGGGCTAGCGGGCCAACCTACGAGCAGTACTTC	CASATRASGPTYEQYF
TRBV28	TRBJ1-5	-	-	TGTGCCAGCAGTTTGGTGGGATCTAATCAGCCCCAGCATTTT	CASSLVGSNQPQHF
TRBV7-9	TRBJ1-3	-	-	TGTGCCAGCAGCTTAGTAGGAGACGGGAGCTCTGGAAACACCATATATTTT	CASSLVGDGSSGNTIYF
TRBV4-3	TRBJ2-3	-	-	TGCGCCAGCAGCCAAGTACGGGCAGATACGCAGTATTTT	CASSQVRADTQYF
TRBV7-3	TRBJ2-3	-	TRBD2	TGTGCCAGCAGGTTAGGGACTAGCGGTGGAGATACGCAGTATTTT	CASRLGTSGGDTQYF
TRBV28	TRBJ2-7	-	TRBD2	TGTGCCAGCTTATTGGGCGGGAGCGGGAGGGGCATCGCCGAGCAGTACTTC	CASLLGGSGRGIAEQYF
TRBV7-8	TRBJ2-6	-	-	TGTGCCAGCAGCTTAGTTGGGGGCTCTGGGGCCAACGTCCTGACTTTC	CASSLVGGSGANVLTF
TRBV7-2	TRBJ2-1	-	-	TGTGCCAGCAGCCTGAGACAGTACAATGAGCAGTTCTTC	CASSLRQYNEQFF
TRBV6-5	TRBJ2-2	-	-	TGTGCCCTTCGGATCCCTAACACCGGGGAGCTGTTTTTT	CALRIPNTGELFF
TRBV25-1	TRBJ1-1	-	-	TGTGCCAGCACCACGCAGGGTGGGGCTTTCTTT	CASTTQGGAFF
TRBV28	TRBJ1-1	-	-	TGTGCCAGCAGTTTGTGGGGAGGGAACACTGAAGCTTTCTTT	CASSLWGGNTEAFF
TRBV5-4	TRBJ2-1	-	TRBD2	TGTGCCAGCAGGGGAGGGCGGCAGAGCTCCTACAATGAGCAGTTCTTC	CASRGGRQSSYNEQFF
TRBV19	TRBJ1-1	-	-	TGTGCCACCGGGGGTTATACTGAAGCTTTCTTT	CATGGYTEAFF
TRBV5-4	TRBJ1-1	-	-	TGTGCCAGCAGCCGAGCGGGGGGCGTCACTGAAGCTTTCTTT	CASSRAGGVTEAFF
TRBV5-1	TRBJ2-3	-	-	TGCGCCAGCAGCTTGGGCGGCTACACAGATACGCAGTATTTT	CASSLGGYTDTQYF
TRBV5-1	TRBJ2-1	once	TRBD2	TGCGCCAGCAGCTTGGAAGTTTCGCGGACTAGCGGGTACTACAATGAGCAGTTCTTC	CASSLEVSRTSGYYNEQFF
TRBV5-1	TRBJ2-7	-	TRBD2	TGCGCCAGCAGCTTGGCCGGGTCGCGGGAGGGCGACGAGCAGTACTTC	CASSLAGSREGDEQYF
TRBV6-6	TRBJ2-2	once	-	TGTGCCAGCAGTTACTCGAGCATTGCCGGGGAGCTGTTTTTT	CASSYSSIAGELFF
TRBV2	TRBJ1-3	-	-	TGTGCCAGCAGCAGACAGGCCAGCTCTGGAAACACCATATATTTT	CASSRQASSGNTIYF